The T cell receptor (beta chain) described here comes from a study of tumor-infiltrating lymphocytes in oesophageal squamous cell carcinoma. TCRdb reprocessed the PCR reads with MiXCR, giving one entry per CDR3 protein. The table includes about 13,000 distinct CDR3 sequences, approximately 50% detected once. The CDR3 is made up of 15 amino acids. V dropped 0 bases and J dropped 7 bases, with 13 bases sitting between them. Germline CDR1 SGHVS, CDR2 FNYEAQ. Sequencing input: esophageal tumor tissue. This sequence originates from a male donor with esophageal squamous cell carcinoma. V is TRBV7-6 and J is TRBJ2-1; a possible D gene is TRBD2 (6 bases). CDR3 DNA sequence: TGTGCCAGCAGCTTAGCGGGCCGGGAGATGAATGAGCAGTTCTTC. Protein sequence: CASSLAGREMNEQFF.